These 26 T cell receptor beta chains were sequenced from one sample in a study of T cell clonotyping in hematopoietic cell transplantation. Time point indicated: recipient sample about 28 days before transplant, after cytoreduction. This table comes from immunoSEQ multiplex PCR, and its TCRdb copy is limited to in-frame clones, with some not included. The data show tens of thousands of clones, 96% seen once. The sample here was peripheral blood mononuclear cells, taken before stem cell transplant. The receptor set was obtained from a woman aged 45-59 years with acute myeloid leukemia. Some clones in this sample may be carry-over from other donors' samples.

The chain recombines TRBV9 with TRBJ2-1; maybe TRBD2 (6 bases). Looked up from germline, CDR1 is SGDLS and CDR2 is YYNGEE. The CDR3 is made up of 14 amino acids. V dropped 3 bases and J dropped 5 bases, with 12 bases sitting between them. CDR3 sequence (DNA): TGTGCCAGCAGCGCCGGACTAAGGCACAATGAGCAGTTCTTC. Protein: CASSAGLRHNEQFF.

The chain employs TRBV29-1 and TRBJ2-3; no clear D gene. The length of the CDR3 is 13 residues. Per germline, CDR1 SQVTM and CDR2 ANQGSEA. The V gene lost 7 bases and the J gene lost 2 bases, with 13 bases spanning the gap. The CDR3 coding sequence is TGCAGCGCCGAACCCCACAACACAGATACGCAGTATTTT. Its translation: CSAEPHNTDTQYF.

The chain employs TRBV5-6 and TRBJ1-5; D is uncertain. Germline CDR1 and CDR2: SGHDT and YYEEEE. With 0 bases removed from V and 0 bases from J, the gap between germline ends came to 4 bases. This CDR3 contains 14 residues. The CDR3 DNA sequence: TGTGCCAGCAGCTTGGGAAGTAGCAATCAGCCCCAGCATTTT. This gives the protein CASSLGSSNQPQHF.

The chain combines TRBV25-1 with TRBJ1-2, with 9 bases identical to TRBD1. This CDR3 is 15 amino acids long. From germline, CDR1 is MGHDK and CDR2 SYGVNS. Trimming took 5 bases from V and 7 from J; bases not matched to a gene: 11. CDR3 bases: TGTGCCAGCAGTCCAATAACGGACAGGGGAGGTGGCTACACCTTC. Translating gives CASSPITDRGGGYTF.

The gene calls are TRBV2 and TRBJ1-5, with a tentative D call TRBD1 (6 bases). This CDR3 contains 14 residues. The germline V gene has CDR1 SNHLY and CDR2 FYNNEI. V was shortened by 7 bases and J by 2 bases, with 12 bases between the two germline ends. Here the CDR3 DNA reads TGTGCCAGCAACTTTCAGGGGCGCAATCAGCCCCAGCATTTT. It codes for CASNFQGRNQPQHF. The full variable domain, in which reference TRBV2 and TRBJ1-5 provide the parts outside the CDR3, is EPEVTQTPSHQVTQMGQEVILRCVPISNHLYFYWYRQILGQKVEFLVSFYNNEISEKSEIFDDQFSVERPDGSNFTLKIRSTKLEDSAMYFCASNFQGRNQPQHFGDGTRLSIL.

The table lists this clone with a count of one. CDR3 amino acids: CASSAGGGSAETQYF. As DNA, the CDR3 is TGTGCCAGCAGCGCTGGGGGGGGATCCGCCGAGACCCAGTACTTC. V usage is TRBV9 and J usage is TRBJ2-5; 7 bases are a match to TRBD2. The ends lost 3 bases at V and 5 bases at J; junction bases unmatched: 10. Looked up from germline, CDR1 is SGDLS and CDR2 is YYNGEE. CDR3 length: 15 amino acids.

Here the CDR3 DNA reads TGTGCCTGGAGTGTAAGAGGGGGCTCAGATACGCAGTATTTT. It is translated as CAWSVRGGSDTQYF. J is TRBJ2-3 and V is TRBV30; 7 bases line up with TRBD1. The CDR3 runs 14 residues. Germline V CDR1 and CDR2: GTSNPN, SVGIG (reference sequence). The V and J ends lost 0 bases and 4 bases, in that order; junction bases with no gene match: 4.

The J gene is TRBJ2-5, the V gene TRBV7-2; D might be TRBD2 (6 bases). From germline, CDR1 is SGHTA and CDR2 FQGNSA. The V end was cut by 0 bases, the J end by 2 bases, with 13 bases between. This CDR3 contains 16 residues. The CDR3 DNA reads TGTGCCAGCAGCTTAGCGGGGCTGGGGGGACAAGAGACCCAGTACTTC. Translation: CASSLAGLGGQETQYF.

This clone was detected only once. A read error may produce the germline difference seen at one junction end. The V gene is TRBV7-7, the J gene TRBJ2-1; 7 positions agree with TRBD1. CDR3 length: 13 amino acids. Germline CDR1 SSHAT, CDR2 FNYEAQ (reference sequence). CDR3 sequence: CASSLDRANEQFF. CDR3 sequence (DNA): TGTGCTAGCAGCTTAGACAGGGCTAATGAGCAGTTCTTC.

The J gene is TRBJ2-2, the V gene TRBV28, with D perhaps TRBD2 (6 bases). Germline values: CDR1 MDHEN, CDR2 SYDVKM. V dropped 10 bases and J dropped 4 bases, with 16 bases sitting between them. This CDR3 is 14 amino acids long. The CDR3 region is CAIKGQGLTGELFF. For the CDR3, the DNA is TGTGCCATAAAGGGTCAGGGACTCACCGGGGAGCTGTTTTTT.

V usage is TRBV9 and J usage is TRBJ2-2, with D perhaps TRBD1 (6 bases). Germline V gene lookup returns CDR1 SGDLS and CDR2 YYNGEE. Trimming pared 3 bases from V and 5 bases from J, leaving 11 bases between. The CDR3 loop spans 14 amino acids. Here the CDR3 DNA reads TGTGCCAGCAGCGCCGGACAGATGACCGGGGAGCTGTTTTTT. It specifies CASSAGQMTGELFF.

The genes are TRBV5-4 and TRBJ2-1; 7 positions agree with TRBD1. This CDR3 comprises 14 residues. Germline V lookup: CDR1 SGHNT, CDR2 YYREEE (reference sequence). The ends lost 2 bases at V and 6 bases at J; junction bases unmatched: 5. CDR3 region: CASSFSAGGNEQFF. The CDR3 DNA follows: TGTGCCAGCAGCTTTTCGGCAGGGGGCAATGAGCAGTTCTTC.

The chain links TRBV9 to TRBJ2-7; tentatively, D is TRBD1 (5 bases). CDR3 length equals 14 residues. The V gene lost 0 bases and the J gene lost 4 bases, with 11 bases spanning the gap. Germline V CDR1 and CDR2: SGDLS, YYNGEE. CDR3 in amino acids: CASSVGSRDYEQYF. CDR3 sequence (DNA): TGTGCCAGCAGCGTAGGATCCAGGGATTACGAGCAGTACTTC.

Only one count was recorded for this clone. The V gene is TRBV29-1, the J gene TRBJ1-5, with 7 positions matching TRBD1. The CDR3 has 14 residues. Trimming took 6 bases from V and 4 from J; bases not matched to a gene: 9. Germline CDR1 and CDR2: SQVTM and ANQGSEA. CDR3 sequence reads: CSVGGGQSNQPQHF. The DNA for the CDR3 is TGCAGCGTAGGGGGGGGACAGAGTAATCAGCCCCAGCATTTT. The whole variable domain, filled in from reference TRBV29-1 and TRBJ1-5, reads SAVISQKPSRDICQRGTSLTIQCQVDSQVTMMFWYRQQPGQSLTLIATANQGSEATYESGFVIDKFPISRPNLTFSTLTVSNMSPEDSSIYLCSVGGGQSNQPQHFGDGTRLSIL.

The V gene is TRBV6-5, the J gene TRBJ1-1; D is unclear. Between the trimmed V and J ends, which lost 6 bases and 7 bases, there was a span of 15 bases. CDR1 is MNHEY, CDR2 SVGAGI, per germline. The CDR3 is 13 residues long. The CDR3 reads CASRTPAKDEAFF. The DNA for the CDR3 is TGTGCCAGCAGGACCCCGGCAAAGGATGAAGCTTTCTTT.

The V call is TRBV5-1, the J call TRBJ1-1; D is possibly TRBD1 (5 bases). Germline V gene lookup returns CDR1 SGHRS and CDR2 YFSETQ. The CDR3 is 13 amino acids. The V end lost 5 bases, the J end lost 5 bases, and 13 bases lay between the germline ends. The CDR3 DNA reads TGCGCCAGCAGAAACACTCAGGGAACTGAAGCTTTCTTT. Residues: CASRNTQGTEAFF.

The sample holds one count of this clone. The chain is built from TRBV30 and TRBJ2-7, with TRBD1 matching over 9 bases. The J segment lost 3 bases and the V segment lost 2 bases, leaving 5 bases of the junction unmatched. This CDR3 spans 14 amino acids. Germline values: CDR1 GTSNPN, CDR2 SVGIG (reference sequence). In DNA form, the CDR3 reads TGTGCCTGGAGTATAGGGGACAGGGTCTACGAGCAGTACTTC. Translated, it gives CAWSIGDRVYEQYF. The full variable domain, its missing parts supplied by reference TRBV30 and TRBJ2-7, is SQTIHQWPATLVQPVGSPLSLECTVEGTSNPNLYWYRQAAGRGLQLLFYSVGIGQISSEVPQNLSASRPQDRQFILSSKKLLLSDSGFYLCAWSIGDRVYEQYFGPGTRLTVT.

The V and J genes are TRBV11-1 and TRBJ1-2, with D uncertain. Germline assignment: CDR1 SGHAT and CDR2 FQDESV (reference sequence). The CDR3 has 13 amino acids. Trimming stripped 2 bases from V and 2 bases from J, with 6 bases between. The CDR3 region is CASSLRPNYGYTF. Written as DNA, the CDR3 is TGTGCCAGCAGCTTACGGCCAAACTATGGCTACACCTTC.

The chain joins TRBV7-9 to TRBJ1-5, with TRBD1 matching over 7 bases. V shed 5 bases, J shed 6 bases, and the junction held 7 bases outside the gene matches. Germline V lookup: CDR1 SEHNR, CDR2 FQNEAQ (reference sequence). This CDR3 spans 14 amino acids. CDR3 region: CASSAQGVGQPQHF. CDR3 sequence (DNA): TGTGCCAGCAGCGCTCAGGGGGTGGGTCAGCCCCAGCATTTT.

The rearrangement uses TRBV19 and TRBJ1-2, with D hard to call. The CDR3 length is 15 residues. V lost 6 bases and J lost 6, with 20 bases in between. Germline assignment: CDR1 LNHDA and CDR2 SQIVND (reference sequence). The CDR3 sequence: CASSDVSRVAHGYTF. CDR3 coding DNA: TGTGCCAGTAGCGATGTGTCGAGGGTAGCCCATGGCTACACCTTC. Full variable domain (missing parts from reference TRBV19 and TRBJ1-2): DGGITQSPKYLFRKEGQNVTLSCEQNLNHDAMYWYRQDPGQGLRLIYYSQIVNDFQKGDIAEGYSVSREKKESFPLTVTSAQKNPTAFYLCASSDVSRVAHGYTFGSGTRLTVV.

This chain connects TRBV6-1 to TRBJ1-5; D is possibly TRBD1 (5 bases). The CDR3 consists of 13 residues. V lost 5 bases to trimming and J lost 7 bases, with 12 bases between them. CDR1 and CDR2 (germline): MNHNS, SASEGT. The CDR3 DNA follows: TGTGCCAGCAGTCGGACGTGGGGGCAGCCCCAGCATTTT. Translated: CASSRTWGQPQHF.

The chain couples TRBV20-1 to TRBJ1-2; D is unresolved. This CDR3 region has 11 residues. Germline assignment: CDR1 DFQATT and CDR2 SNEGSKA (reference sequence). Trimming removed 5 bases at V and 3 bases at J, with 7 bases between. As DNA, the CDR3 is TGCAGTGCTGAAACAGACTATGGCTACACCTTC. It yields the protein CSAETDYGYTF.

DNA of the CDR3: TGTGCCTGGAACCGGGGGCTTTATAATGAAAAACTGTTTTTT. Translated: CAWNRGLYNEKLFF. The chain carries TRBV30 and TRBJ1-4; tentative D call: TRBD1 (6 bases). The CDR3 totals 14 residues. The V end lost 4 bases, the J end lost 4 bases, and 13 bases lay between the germline ends. CDR1 is GTSNPN, CDR2 SVGIG, per germline (reference sequence).

V is TRBV12-5 and J is TRBJ2-3; tentatively, D is TRBD1 (6 bases). Germline V lookup: CDR1 LGHNT, CDR2 FRNRAP. V was cut by 0 bases and J by 3 bases, with 10 bases left in between. The CDR3 totals 15 residues. CDR3 bases: TGTGCTAGTGGTTTGGTAGCAGGGGAAACAGATACGCAGTATTTT. It codes for CASGLVAGETDTQYF.

The chain uses TRBV11-3 and TRBJ2-5; D remains unclear. The CDR3 has 13 residues. Germline loops: CDR1 SGHNT, CDR2 YENEEA. Trimming stripped 1 base from V and 5 bases from J, with 8 bases between. The CDR3 spells CASSLVLYETQYF. The CDR3 region has the DNA TGTGCCAGCAGCTTAGTTCTCTACGAGACCCAGTACTTC.

CDR3 protein: CASTIDRSSNEQYF. The CDR3 region has the DNA TGTGCCAGCACTATTGACAGGTCTTCCAACGAGCAGTACTTC. This chain joins TRBV6-1 and TRBJ2-7; tentative D call: TRBD1 (6 bases). The V and J ends lost 7 bases and 5 bases respectively, with 18 bases between them. Germline assignment: CDR1 MNHNS and CDR2 SASEGT. The CDR3 consists of 14 residues.